This T cell receptor beta chain came from a study of blood T cell repertoires in COVID-19. Looking at the study overall: The United States, Italy and Spain supplied acute and convalescent COVID-19 samples. PBMCs, B-cell-depleted T cells, or T cells were the source of the cDNA or gDNA that made up the material.

Original processing methods: Estimation of nucleated cell counts relied on the amplification of reference gene primers. The data were produced by immunoSEQ multiplex PCR, yet TCRdb's version contains in-frame clones alone and is incomplete. V, J and clone size reflect that table, while D and trimming were determined from the DNA. The repertoire holds over 50,000 clones, with approximately 88% as singletons. Sequencing used peripheral blood. This receptor was taken from a man aged 60-69 years with COVID-19, enrolled during active disease.

Here the CDR3 DNA reads TGTGCCAGCAGCCAGGGGGACAGGGGCAATAATTCACCCCTCCACTTT. Residues: CASSQGDRGNNSPLHF. The rearrangement links TRBV9 to TRBJ1-6; 10 bases match TRBD1. V trimming: 4 bases; J trimming: 5 bases; junction bases outside the gene matches: 6. In germline, CDR1 is SGDLS, CDR2 YYNGEE. The CDR3 is 16 amino acids.